This TCR beta chain was sequenced in a study of T cell changes during pregnancy in multiple sclerosis. Germline V gene data show CDR1 as SGHVS and CDR2 as FQNEAQ. The V gene end was trimmed by 5 bases and the J gene end by 6 bases; junction bases not matched to a gene: 21. The CDR3 has 19 residues. Sequenced by immunoSEQ multiplex PCR; TCRdb stores in-frame clones only, minus some. Counted here are some 48,000 clones, 92% occurring once; the ten biggest clones make up 0.61%. The sample consisted of CD4+ T cells from peripheral blood mononuclear cells, taken after pregnancy. The chain joins TRBV7-8 to TRBJ2-7; TRBD1 aligns across 11 bases. This sequence originates from a female donor in good health, enrolled as a control in a pregnancy study. The CDR3 coding sequence is TGTGCCAGCAGCCCCCATACCGGACAGGGGGCTACACTTTCGGGCGAGCAGTACTTC. It is translated as CASSPHTGQGATLSGEQYF. The full variable domain, completed using reference TRBV7-8 and TRBJ2-7, is GAGVSQSPRYKVAKRGQDVALRCDPISGHVSLFWYQQALGQGPEFLTYFQNEAQLDKSGLPSDRFFAERPEGSVSTLKIQRTQQEDSAVYLCASSPHTGQGATLSGEQYFGPGTRLTVT.